Below, 32 T cell receptor beta chains from the same sample are listed, as sequenced in a study of post-analysis software for immune sequencing data (dated by TCRdb to about 2015). The full study reports these points: Significantly higher frequencies in patients than in controls were found for a few TRBV segments, including TRBV5-6, TRBV5-1 and TRBV20-1.

Their recognized antigens are unknown. The library came from PCR. TCRdb records Illumina HiSeq 2500 as the sequencer. To reduce PCR and sequencing biases, unique molecular identifiers were built into the TCR beta cDNA libraries. The public sequencing data were trimmed at Q25 with fastp and processed into clonotypes with MiXCR by TCRdb, which kept only in-frame beta chains. All rows with the same CDR3 protein become a single entry with the most common DNA and genes. The sample profile shows roughly 800,000 distinct CDR3 sequences; 46% of them were found once. The ten top clones hold 4.9% of the sample. Sequencing was performed on blood. Source of these receptors: a girl aged 5-17 years with multiple sclerosis.

The chain has TRBV12-3 or TRBV12-4 and TRBJ1-1, with D possibly being TRBD1 (5 bases). This CDR3 spans 15 amino acids. V gave up 3 bases and J gave up 1 base, with 12 bases separating them. The CDR3 region has the DNA TGTGCCAGCAGTTTTTCCCCGGGGACGAACACTGAAGCTTTCTTT. Its protein is CASSFSPGTNTEAFF.

V usage is TRBV2 and J usage is TRBJ2-1; TRBD2 aligns across 10 bases. The CDR3 contains 15 residues. Germline trimming cut 6 bases from V and 8 bases from J; bases unmatched to any gene: 10. CDR1 and CDR2 (germline): SNHLY, FYNNEI. Here the CDR3 reads CASRESGRAGDEQFF. CDR3 DNA: TGTGCCAGCAGGGAAAGCGGGAGGGCCGGCGATGAGCAGTTCTTC.

In DNA form, the CDR3 reads TGTGCCAGCAGTTTAAACACCAGGGTCTACGAGCAGTACTTC. This encodes CASSLNTRVYEQYF. The chain has TRBV27 and TRBJ2-7, with a tentative D call TRBD1 (5 bases). There are 14 residues in the CDR3. V lost 2 bases and J 3 bases, leaving 11 bases between the germline ends. Germline CDR1 and CDR2: MNHEY and SMNVEV (reference sequence).

This clonotype was counted between two and nine times. This chain uses TRBV29-1 with TRBJ2-3; 12 bases map to TRBD1. Unmatched junction bases numbered 11, after V lost 6 bases and J lost 7 bases. The CDR3 covers 15 residues. CDR1 is SQVTM, CDR2 ANQGSEA, per germline. CDR3: CSVDTAGQGAYTQYF. In nucleotides, the CDR3 is TGCAGCGTCGACACCGCGGGACAGGGGGCTTATACGCAGTATTTT.

Comments on this clonotype: A read error may produce the germline difference seen at one junction end. The chain is built from TRBV20-1 and TRBJ2-3, with 8 bases that match TRBD2. CDR3 size: 13 residues. Germline CDR1 reads DFQATT; CDR2 reads SNEGSKA (reference sequence). Written as DNA, the CDR3 is TGCAGTGCGTTACTAGCGGATGGAGATTCGCAGTATTTT. It encodes CSALLADGDSQYF.

Comments on this clonotype: Relative to the germline gene, one junction end is altered; a read error may explain this. The chain employs TRBV6-2 or TRBV6-3 and TRBJ2-1; no clear D. Germline values: CDR1 MNHEY, CDR2 SVGEGT. The CDR3 loop spans 16 amino acids. Here the CDR3 reads CASSYLWSPTYNERFF. For the CDR3, the DNA is TGTGCCAGCAGTTACCTTTGGAGTCCCACCTACAATGAGCGGTTCTTC.

The V and J genes are TRBV20-1 and TRBJ2-3; 11 bases line up with TRBD2. V dropped 7 bases and J dropped 0; count of bases not matched to a gene: 6. This CDR3 region has 15 residues. CDR1 is DFQATT and CDR2 is SNEGSKA in the germline V gene (reference sequence). Written as DNA, the CDR3 is TGCAGTGGGGCGGGACTAGCGGAAAGCACAGATACGCAGTATTTT. It specifies CSGAGLAESTDTQYF.

J is TRBJ2-7 and V is TRBV27, with 7 bases fitting TRBD2. With 2 bases clipped from V and 2 bases from J, the junction kept 9 bases outside the gene matches. CDR1 and CDR2 from the germline V gene are MNHEY and SMNVEV (reference sequence). The CDR3 is 16 residues long. The CDR3 here is CASSLTVAGATYEQYF. DNA for the CDR3: TGTGCCAGCAGTTTAACGGTGGCGGGAGCCACCTACGAGCAGTACTTC.

As DNA, the CDR3 is TGCAGTGCTCCCATCCCCGGTTTCACAGATACGCAGTATTTT. The encoded protein is CSAPIPGFTDTQYF. V is TRBV20-1 and J is TRBJ2-3; D remains ambiguous. V was cut by 5 bases and J by 2 bases, with 14 bases left in between. This CDR3 comprises 14 residues. CDR1 DFQATT and CDR2 SNEGSKA come from the germline V gene (reference sequence).

This chain uses TRBV4-2 with TRBJ2-6, with 7 bases matching TRBD1. Trimming took 4 bases from V and 0 from J; bases not matched to a gene: 3. This CDR3 is 16 amino acids long. CDR1 is LGHNA and CDR2 is YNFKEQ in the germline V gene. Here the CDR3 reads CASSPQGSSGANVLTF. In nucleotides, the CDR3 is TGTGCCAGCAGCCCACAGGGGAGCTCTGGGGCCAACGTCCTGACTTTC.

This clonotype has just a few counts. The chain combines TRBV29-1 with TRBJ2-1; 14 bases map to TRBD2. Trimming cost V 5 bases and J 9 bases; bases outside gene matches: 6. Per the germline V gene, CDR1 is SQVTM and CDR2 is ANQGSEA. This CDR3 contains 14 residues. This CDR3 reads CSVSGLAGGTEQFF. CDR3 bases: TGCAGCGTTAGTGGACTAGCGGGAGGAACTGAGCAGTTCTTC.

A few counts support this clonotype. The J gene is TRBJ1-2, the V gene TRBV29-1, with D unresolved. CDR3 length: 16 residues. Looked up from germline, CDR1 is SQVTM and CDR2 is ANQGSEA. V dropped 0 bases and J dropped 9 bases, with 23 bases sitting between them. This chain's CDR3 is CSVEDQALAGGGSYTF. CDR3 nucleotides: TGCAGCGTTGAAGATCAGGCACTAGCGGGAGGAGGGAGCTACACCTTC.

The chain is built from TRBV6-5 and TRBJ2-4, with D possibly being TRBD1 (5 bases). In germline, CDR1 is MNHEY, CDR2 SVGAGI. The CDR3 extends over 16 amino acids. Deletions cut 0 bases from V and 7 bases from J, with 16 bases between. Here the CDR3 DNA reads TGTGCCAGCAGTTACTCAAGGTCTGGGGCGCGGAACATTCAGTACTTC. Residues: CASSYSRSGARNIQYF.

This chain uses TRBV30 with TRBJ2-7; D is ambiguous. Germline CDR1 reads GTSNPN; CDR2 reads SVGIG (reference sequence). Trimming left V 4 bases short and J 7 bases short, with 20 bases between. The CDR3 contains 14 residues. CDR3 bases: TGTGCCTGGACGCCCGGTCCCTCCCTCAGTGAGCAGTACTTC. Translation gives CAWTPGPSLSEQYF.

The count of this clonotype is one. This chain links TRBV9 with TRBJ2-3; no reliable D call. The germline CDR1 and CDR2 sequences are SGDLS and YYNGEE. CDR3 length: 12 residues. Trimming stripped 1 base from V and 2 bases from J, with 2 bases between. CDR3 sequence (DNA): TGTGCCAGCAGCGTAATCACAGATACGCAGTATTTT. This translates into CASSVITDTQYF.

The chain uses TRBV5-1 and TRBJ2-7; 9 nucleotides align to TRBD2. The V segment lost 7 bases and the J segment 1 base; nucleotides outside the gene matches: 3. CDR1 and CDR2 from the germline V gene are SGHRS and YFSETQ. The CDR3 sequence is 13 residues long. The CDR3 loop reads CASGSGSSYEQYF. CDR3 nucleotides: TGCGCCAGCGGTAGCGGGAGTTCCTACGAGCAGTACTTC.

This clonotype has just a few counts. The chain uses TRBV6-6 and TRBJ1-6; D remains ambiguous. The CDR3 is 14 residues long. The germline V gene has CDR1 MNHNY and CDR2 SVGAGI (reference sequence). With 10 bases removed from V and 7 bases from J, the gap between germline ends came to 17 bases. CDR3 residues: CATKRGLQNSPLHF. The CDR3 DNA follows: TGTGCCACCAAGCGCGGCCTCCAGAATTCACCCCTCCACTTT.

This clonotype was seen a handful of times. V gene TRBV29-1 combines with J gene TRBJ2-3; possibly TRBD2 for D (5 bases). Per germline, CDR1 SQVTM and CDR2 ANQGSEA. The CDR3 sequence is 15 residues long. V was trimmed by 6 bases and J by 0 bases, leaving 16 bases between them. The CDR3 loop reads CSVLPSGSSTDTQYF. CDR3 nucleotides: TGCAGCGTACTACCCAGCGGAAGTAGCACAGATACGCAGTATTTT.

This clonotype was observed a handful of times. The chain recombines TRBV2 with TRBJ1-4; D is uncertain. Deletions cut 8 bases from V and 6 bases from J, with 10 bases between. There are 12 residues in the CDR3. Germline CDR1 is SNHLY and CDR2 is FYNNEI. The CDR3 spells CASAGLDEKLFF. CDR3 in DNA: TGTGCCAGCGCGGGGTTGGATGAAAAACTGTTTTTT.

This clonotype was observed a handful of times. The chain couples TRBV5-1 to TRBJ2-3; 8 positions match TRBD1. Germline CDR1 and CDR2: SGHRS and YFSETQ. Losses at the gene ends were 0 bases for V and 2 bases for J; bases not matched to a gene: 5. This CDR3 comprises 16 residues. CDR3 in DNA: TGCGCCAGCAGCTTGGAAACAGGGGGATTCACAGATACGCAGTATTTT. Translating it yields CASSLETGGFTDTQYF.

Remarks on this clonotype: At one end the junction does not follow the germline gene, possibly because of a read error. CDR3 sequence: CSGEPGGNTEAFF. DNA of the CDR3: TGCAGCGGTGAACCAGGGGGGAACACTGAAGCTTTCTTT. The rearrangement links TRBV29-1 to TRBJ1-1; 7 nucleotides line up with TRBD1. This CDR3 has 13 residues. CDR1 and CDR2 from the germline V gene are SQVTM and ANQGSEA.

This clonotype was detected a few times. The chain employs TRBV7-2 and TRBJ1-2; D uncertain. CDR1 is SGHTA, CDR2 FQGNSA, per germline. V lost 3 bases, J lost 4 bases, and 9 bases lay in between. The CDR3 loop spans 13 amino acids. The CDR3 loop is CASSFGRSYGYTF. CDR3 bases: TGTGCCAGCAGCTTCGGCCGTAGCTATGGCTACACCTTC.

This clonotype turned up a few times. The chain links TRBV12-3 or TRBV12-4 to TRBJ2-1; 9 bases align to TRBD2. V was clipped by 5 bases and J by 1 base; unmatched bases: 6. The CDR3 length is 16 residues. The CDR3 reads CASSHTSGRSYNEQFF. The CDR3 coding sequence is TGTGCCAGCAGTCACACGAGCGGGAGGTCCTACAATGAGCAGTTCTTC.

J is TRBJ1-1 and V is TRBV19; D is undetermined. CDR1 and CDR2 (germline): LNHDA, SQIVND (reference sequence). Trimming left V 5 bases short and J 0 bases short, with 7 bases between. This CDR3 is built from 13 residues. CDR3 region: CASSRRVNTEAFF. In nucleotides, the CDR3 is TGTGCCAGTAGTCGCCGGGTGAACACTGAAGCTTTCTTT.

This clonotype was counted many times. This sequence joins TRBV3-1 and TRBJ2-7, with D perhaps matching TRBD1 (5 bases). The germline V gene encodes CDR1 LGHDT and CDR2 YNNKEL (reference sequence). This CDR3 contains 12 residues. Trimming cost V 1 base and J 4 bases, with 5 bases left between them. The CDR3 loop is CASSQAGYEQYF. The CDR3 coding sequence is TGTGCCAGCAGCCAAGCAGGGTACGAGCAGTACTTC.

The chain carries TRBV7-9 and TRBJ2-4; maybe TRBD2 (6 bases). Trimming cost V 6 bases and J 2 bases, with 17 bases left between them. The CDR3 loop spans 16 amino acids. In germline, CDR1 is SEHNR, CDR2 FQNEAQ (reference sequence). As DNA, the CDR3 is TGTGCCAGCAGAAATGGGGACTCGAGGACCAAAAACATTCAGTACTTC. Protein product: CASRNGDSRTKNIQYF.

The chain is built from TRBV12-3 or TRBV12-4 and TRBJ1-2; no firm D call. V was trimmed by 8 bases and J by 3 bases, leaving 7 bases between them. The CDR3 is 11 amino acids. The CDR3 protein is CASVSDYGYTF. CDR3 bases: TGTGCCAGCGTATCGGACTATGGCTACACCTTC.

The chain joins TRBV4-3 to TRBJ1-2, with TRBD1 matching 7 bases. The V gene's germline CDR1 is LGHNA and CDR2 YSLEER. The CDR3 covers 17 residues. Unmatched junction bases numbered 10, after V lost 3 bases and J lost 0 bases. CDR3: CASSHSVTGQTNYGYTF. CDR3 DNA sequence: TGCGCCAGCAGCCACAGTGTGACAGGGCAGACTAACTATGGCTACACCTTC.

The table lists this clonotype with a count of one. Here the CDR3 DNA reads TGTGCCAGCAGTTACTCGTACAGCAACACTGAAGCTTTCTTT. Translating it yields CASSYSYSNTEAFF. V usage is TRBV6-5 and J usage is TRBJ1-1, with D unresolved. In germline, CDR1 is MNHEY, CDR2 SVGAGI. V lost 0 bases, J lost 2 bases, and 7 bases lay in between. This CDR3 has 14 residues.

This chain links TRBV4-1 with TRBJ1-5, with no clear D. Germline lookup yields CDR1 MGHRA and CDR2 YSYEKL. The CDR3 loop spans 14 amino acids. V was trimmed by 0 bases and J by 7 bases, leaving 10 bases between them. The CDR3 loop reads CASSQDSGNQPQHF. CDR3 nucleotides: TGCGCCAGCAGCCAAGATTCGGGTAACCAGCCCCAGCATTTT.

The genes are TRBV6-6 and TRBJ2-6; D may be TRBD2 (7 bases). This CDR3 region has 17 residues. V lost 1 base, J lost 0 bases, and 10 bases lay in between. Germline V gene lookup returns CDR1 MNHNY and CDR2 SVGAGI (reference sequence). CDR3 protein: CASSYWGGLSGANVLTF. Here the CDR3 DNA reads TGTGCCAGCAGTTACTGGGGGGGCCTCTCTGGGGCCAACGTCCTGACTTTC.

This clonotype was picked up many times. The CDR3 region is CASSFYLAGEQFF. The CDR3 coding sequence is TGTGCCAGCAGCTTTTACCTGGCAGGAGAGCAGTTCTTC. V usage is TRBV12-3 or TRBV12-4 and J usage is TRBJ2-1; D not certain. Deletions cut 6 bases from V and 10 bases from J, with 16 bases between. This CDR3 has 13 residues.